These 18 T cell receptor beta chains came from one sample sequenced in a study of blood T cell repertoires in COVID-19. The protocol was immunoSEQ multiplex PCR, while the TCRdb copy is restricted to in-frame clones and leaves out a portion. The profile shows 200,000 to 300,000 clones, about 80% of them singletons. Specimen: peripheral blood. These receptor sequences come from an elderly woman with acute or convalescent COVID-19.

This CDR3 is CASSSQGVRAQHF. The CDR3 DNA follows: TGTGCCAGCAGCTCACAGGGAGTTCGGGCCCAGCATTTT. The chain carries TRBV7-9 and TRBJ1-5, with a possible D match to TRBD1 (6 bases). Germline V lookup: CDR1 SEHNR, CDR2 FQNEAQ (reference sequence). V lost 4 bases and J 11 bases, leaving 15 bases between the germline ends. The CDR3 is 13 amino acids.

The genes are TRBV7-9 and TRBJ1-4; 7 bases are a match to TRBD1. The ends lost 5 bases at V and 4 bases at J; junction bases unmatched: 7. Germline CDR1 is SEHNR and CDR2 is FQNEAQ (reference sequence). This CDR3 contains 15 residues. This chain's CDR3 is CASSPQTGLNEKLFF. The CDR3 DNA reads as TGTGCCAGCAGCCCCCAGACAGGGCTTAATGAAAAACTGTTTTTT.

The chain employs TRBV6-2 or TRBV6-3 and TRBJ1-2, with a possible D match to TRBD1 (5 bases). V shed 5 bases and J shed 4 bases, with 11 bases lying between them. Germline V lookup: CDR1 MNHEY, CDR2 SVGEGT. CDR3 size: 13 residues. The CDR3 DNA reads TGTGCCAGCAGTCTACAGGCTACCTATGGCTACACCTTC. Translating it yields CASSLQATYGYTF.

J is TRBJ2-3 and V is TRBV6-5; maybe TRBD2 (5 bases). V lost 2 bases and J lost 1, with 13 bases in between. This CDR3 is built from 16 residues. Germline V lookup: CDR1 MNHEY, CDR2 SVGAGI. CDR3 region: CASSYEGAVGTDTQYF. CDR3 sequence (DNA): TGTGCCAGCAGTTACGAGGGAGCCGTGGGCACAGATACGCAGTATTTT.

The chain couples TRBV5-6 to TRBJ2-7; the D gene is possibly TRBD1 (5 bases). V dropped 0 bases and J dropped 4 bases, with 8 bases sitting between them. The length of the CDR3 is 13 residues. CDR1 and CDR2 (germline): SGHDT, YYEEEE. CDR3 region: CASSLGGQYEQYF. The CDR3 region has the DNA TGTGCCAGCAGCTTGGGGGGCCAGTACGAGCAGTACTTC.

J is TRBJ2-3 and V is TRBV7-9, with 13 bases identical to TRBD2. The CDR3 loop spans 15 amino acids. Germline CDR1 reads SEHNR; CDR2 reads FQNEAQ (reference sequence). The junction had 3 bases not matched to a gene; V was cut back by 5 bases and J by 4 bases. In DNA, the CDR3 is TGTGCCAGCAGCCGGACTAGCGGGAGAGCAGATACGCAGTATTTT. Its protein product is CASSRTSGRADTQYF.

The rearrangement uses TRBV7-2 and TRBJ2-3; 9 bases fit TRBD2. The CDR3 is 17 amino acids. Germline assignment: CDR1 SGHTA and CDR2 FQGNSA. V lost 5 bases and J lost 6; bases outside the gene matches: 15. Here the CDR3 reads CASSPLVAGAALDTQYF. The CDR3 coding sequence is TGTGCCAGCAGCCCCCTCGTAGCGGGGGCCGCGCTGGATACGCAGTATTTT.

The sample holds one count of this clone. CDR3 amino acids: CASSPSVQGSYEQYF. The CDR3 DNA follows: TGTGCCAGCAGCCCCTCGGTTCAGGGATCCTACGAGCAGTACTTC. This chain links TRBV3-1 (or the pseudogene TRBV3-2) with TRBJ2-7, with D maybe TRBD1 (5 bases). The CDR3 length is 15 residues. In germline, CDR1 is LGHDT, CDR2 YNNKEL (reference sequence). The V end lost 4 bases, the J end lost 1 base, and 14 bases lay between the germline ends.

This clone was seen a handful of times. The chain recombines TRBV7-8 with TRBJ2-2; TRBD1 matches at 7 bases. Trimming cost V 8 bases and J 2 bases; bases outside gene matches: 8. Germline assignment: CDR1 SGHVS and CDR2 FQNEAQ. The CDR3 loop spans 15 amino acids. CDR3: CASGDRAANTGELFF. The CDR3 bases are TGTGCCAGCGGCGACAGGGCGGCAAACACCGGGGAGCTGTTTTTT.

This clone showed up just a few times. The chain uses TRBV13 and TRBJ2-3; 8 nucleotides match TRBD2. The junction had 8 bases not matched to a gene; V was cut back by 5 bases and J by 1 base. Germline assignment: CDR1 PRHDT and CDR2 FYEKMQ (reference sequence). This CDR3 comprises 16 residues. CDR3: CASSPPSGSGTDTQYF. Written as DNA, the CDR3 is TGTGCCAGCAGCCCCCCCAGCGGGAGTGGCACAGATACGCAGTATTTT. Filled out from reference TRBV13 and TRBJ2-3, the complete variable domain reads AAGVIQSPRHLIKEKRETATLKCYPIPRHDTVYWYQQGPGQDPQFLISFYEKMQSDKGSIPDRFSAQQFSDYHSELNMSSLELGDSALYFCASSPPSGSGTDTQYFGPGTRLTVL.

V is TRBV5-1 and J is TRBJ2-1; 7 bases line up with TRBD1. Germline CDR1 reads SGHRS; CDR2 reads YFSETQ. The J segment lost 0 bases and the V segment lost 7 bases, leaving 10 bases of the junction unmatched. The CDR3 runs to 16 residues. CDR3 residues: CASVRGSESSYNEQFF. The CDR3 region has the DNA TGCGCCAGCGTCAGGGGGAGCGAGAGCTCCTACAATGAGCAGTTCTTC.

The V gene is TRBV14, the J gene TRBJ2-3; possibly TRBD1 for D (6 bases). This CDR3 is 17 amino acids long. Germline V gives CDR1 SGHDN, CDR2 FVKESK. Trimming pared 5 bases from V and 2 bases from J, leaving 20 bases between. The CDR3 bases are TGTGCCAGCAGCTCTCACCGTGGGACACTTATCACAGATACGCAGTATTTT. Its protein is CASSSHRGTLITDTQYF.

The chain recombines TRBV12-3 or TRBV12-4 with TRBJ2-7, with a tentative D call TRBD1 (6 bases). V lost 6 bases to trimming and J lost 2 bases, with 11 bases between them. The CDR3 length is 13 residues. CDR3 sequence reads: CASRLAGAYEQYF. The CDR3 DNA is TGTGCCAGCAGGCTTGCAGGGGCCTACGAGCAGTACTTC.

The chain uses TRBV24-1 and TRBJ2-3, with 11 bases that match TRBD2. J was trimmed by 5 bases and V by 3 bases; bases with no gene match: 9. CDR1 is KGHDR and CDR2 is SFDVKD in the germline V gene. The CDR3 has 17 amino acids. This CDR3 is CATSDTTSGGFVDTQYF. For the CDR3, the DNA is TGTGCCACCAGTGATACTACTAGCGGGGGTTTTGTAGATACGCAGTATTTT.

This CDR3 reads CASSERFSGRNKQYF. The CDR3 bases are TGTGCCAGCAGCGAACGTTTTAGCGGGAGGAACAAGCAGTACTTC. The chain recombines TRBV7-2 with TRBJ2-7, with 10 bases lining up with TRBD2. V was pared by 5 bases and J by 8 bases, with 12 bases of the junction left unmatched. This CDR3 is built from 15 residues. Germline V gene sequence: CDR1 SGHTA, CDR2 FQGNSA.

This chain uses TRBV27 with TRBJ1-6; a weak D match, TRBD1 (5 bases). CDR1 and CDR2 from the germline V gene are MNHEY and SMNVEV (reference sequence). The CDR3 totals 15 residues. Trimming removed 6 bases at V and 7 bases at J, with 16 bases between. The CDR3, as DNA: TGTGCCAGCAGAACCCCGGGGGTTTTAAATTCACCCCTCCACTTT. Protein product: CASRTPGVLNSPLHF.

J is TRBJ1-2 and V is TRBV2; TRBD1 agrees at 11 bases. This CDR3 contains 15 residues. The V and J ends lost 7 bases and 2 bases, in that order; junction bases with no gene match: 6. Germline values: CDR1 SNHLY, CDR2 FYNNEI. This CDR3 reads CASIVGQGVNYGYTF. DNA for the CDR3: TGTGCCAGCATCGTGGGACAGGGGGTGAACTATGGCTACACCTTC.

This clone has only one observation. The rearrangement uses TRBV6-5 and TRBJ2-3; 7 bases line up with TRBD1. This CDR3 has 13 residues. V was clipped by 5 bases and J by 11 bases; unmatched bases: 10. Germline assignment: CDR1 MNHEY and CDR2 SVGAGI. The CDR3 coding sequence is TGTGCCAGCAGTCAGTCACAGGGGACACTGCAGTATTTT. This gives the protein CASSQSQGTLQYF.